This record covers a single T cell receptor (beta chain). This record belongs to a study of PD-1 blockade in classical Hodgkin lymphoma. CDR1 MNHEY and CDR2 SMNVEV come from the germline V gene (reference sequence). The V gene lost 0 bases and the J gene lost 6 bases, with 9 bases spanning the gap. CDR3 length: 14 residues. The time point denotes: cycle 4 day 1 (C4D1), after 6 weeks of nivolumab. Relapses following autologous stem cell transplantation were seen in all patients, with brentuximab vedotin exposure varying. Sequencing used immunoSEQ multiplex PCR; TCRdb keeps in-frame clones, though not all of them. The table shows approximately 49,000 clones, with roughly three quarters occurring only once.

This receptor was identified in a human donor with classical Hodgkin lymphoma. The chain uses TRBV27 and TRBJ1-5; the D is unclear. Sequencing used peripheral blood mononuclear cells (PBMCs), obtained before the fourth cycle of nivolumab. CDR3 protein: CASSLSWGGQPQHF. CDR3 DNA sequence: TGTGCCAGCAGTTTATCGTGGGGTGGTCAGCCCCAGCATTTT.